One T cell receptor beta chain is described in this entry. It has no known antigen specificity. No base quality information exists; no much larger clone differs at one position. The CDR3 measures 14 amino acids from cysteine to phenylalanine. Here the CDR3 DNA is all that survives: 42 bases in frame from base 1. V was cut back by 5 bases and J by 2 bases, leaving a gap of 13 bases between them. As encoded in the germline V gene, CDR1 is SGHTA while CDR2 is FQGNSA. Each collaborating institution followed its own protocols to collect whole blood in K2EDTA tubes. For TCRbeta analysis, collaborator samples were shipped as frozen whole blood, as isolated PBMCs, or as DNA extracted from either sample type. This specimen belongs to a study of blood T cell repertoires in COVID-19 (dated by TCRdb to the early 2020s). Turning to the overall study: Samples from collaborators originated in the United States, Italy and Spain and spanned both the acute and convalescent phases of COVID-19. The prospective study material was composed of cDNA or gDNA derived from T cells, B-cell-depleted T cells, or PBMCs. Subjects who had been exposed to COVID-19, were actively infected with it, or had recovered from it provided the deeply sampled blood TCRbeta repertoires that made up the dataset. The repertoires were made available in a free public database intended to serve as a resource for research on the immune response to SARS-CoV-2. The samples were drawn from two sources: the first 160 participants of the ongoing ImmuneRACE study, and 1,200 or so subjects contributed by 6 global collaborators. Sample metadata almost always included a de-identified subject ID, COVID-19 status, age in years and sex. Where HLA class I and class II types were available, the types were taken from metadata supplied by the sample provider, not from assay-based typing. Here is what the overall study found, with its caveats: The amount of clinical and demographic metadata varied by source and participant and was provided uncurated.

TCRbeta CDR3 regions were amplified from genomic DNA by means of the immunoSEQ Assay, a bias-controlled multiplex PCR. In the paper's pipeline: The number of nucleated cells in each sample was estimated from the amplification of reference gene primers within the assay. To quantify the absolute abundance of each unique TCRbeta CDR3 rearrangement, sequence reads were collapsed and filtered. For each sample, productive Simpson clonality was calculated by taking the square root of Simpson's diversity index across productive rearrangements. TCRdb holds this immuneACCESS table with in-frame rearrangements only. Some clones are missing; in checked studies, unresolved V genes explain under half, and the rest has no known cause. The D gene and trimming were derived from the DNA, and the V and J assignments and clone size from that table. The sample table shows some 150,000 clones, and 88% are seen once. Approximately 2.4% of the sample is in the top ten clones.

The TCR originated in a human donor in a cohort sampled during active COVID-19. The sample comprised peripheral blood. The chain joins TRBV7-2 to TRBJ2-7; the D gene is perhaps TRBD1, from 5 matching bases. CDR3 reads: CASSRRQSTYEQYF. The DNA reads TGTGCCAGCAGCCGCCGACAGTCGACCTACGAGCAGTACTTC.